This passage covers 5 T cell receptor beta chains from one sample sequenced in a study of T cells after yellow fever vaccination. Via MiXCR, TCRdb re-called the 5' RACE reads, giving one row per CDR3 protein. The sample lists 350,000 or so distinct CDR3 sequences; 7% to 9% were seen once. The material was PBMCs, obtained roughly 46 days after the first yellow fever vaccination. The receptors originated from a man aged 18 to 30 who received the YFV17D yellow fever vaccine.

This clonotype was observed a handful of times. CDR3 sequence reads: CASSAMGDTGELFF. In DNA form, the CDR3 reads TGTGCCAGCAGCGCCATGGGGGACACCGGGGAGCTGTTTTTT. The chain couples TRBV9 to TRBJ2-2, with D perhaps matching TRBD1 or TRBD2 (5 bases each). The ends were cut back, 3 bases at V and 3 bases at J, with 9 bases in the middle. The CDR3 totals 14 residues. Per the germline V gene, CDR1 is SGDLS and CDR2 is YYNGEE.

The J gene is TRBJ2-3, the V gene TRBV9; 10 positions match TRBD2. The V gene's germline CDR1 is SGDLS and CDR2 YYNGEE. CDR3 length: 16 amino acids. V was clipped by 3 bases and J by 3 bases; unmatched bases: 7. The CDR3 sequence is CASSDPSSGGTDTQYF. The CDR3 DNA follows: TGTGCCAGCAGCGATCCCTCTAGCGGGGGAACAGATACGCAGTATTTT.

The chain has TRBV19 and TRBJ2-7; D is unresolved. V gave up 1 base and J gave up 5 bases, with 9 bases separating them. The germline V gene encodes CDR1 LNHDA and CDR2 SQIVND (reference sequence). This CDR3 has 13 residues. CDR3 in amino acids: CASSIGLSNEQYV. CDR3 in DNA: TGTGCCAGTAGTATAGGTTTGAGTAACGAGCAGTACGTC.

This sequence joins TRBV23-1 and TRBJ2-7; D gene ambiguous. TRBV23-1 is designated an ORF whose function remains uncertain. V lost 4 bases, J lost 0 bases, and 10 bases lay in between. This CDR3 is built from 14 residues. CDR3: CASSPPPDSYEQYV. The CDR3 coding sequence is TGCGCCAGCAGTCCCCCCCCGGACTCCTACGAGCAGTACGTC.

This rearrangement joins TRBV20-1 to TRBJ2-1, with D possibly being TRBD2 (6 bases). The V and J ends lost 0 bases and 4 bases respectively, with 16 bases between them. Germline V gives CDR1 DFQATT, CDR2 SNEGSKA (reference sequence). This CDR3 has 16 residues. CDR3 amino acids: CSARERRVGLYNEQFF. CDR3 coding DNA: TGCAGTGCTAGAGAGAGGAGAGTGGGACTTTACAATGAGCAGTTCTTC.